This is a list of T cell receptor beta chains from one sample in a study of blood T cells in healthy people across ages. A single record per CDR3 protein comes from TCRdb applying MiXCR to the 5' RACE reads. This table holds about a million distinct CDR3 sequences, 45% to 60% found once. Sequencing was carried out using blood. The source of these receptors is a woman aged 55 to 70 in good health. Each CDR3 is given with its conserved first and last residue. The D gene is left open where the match is weak.

D | J | V | CDR3
TRBD2 | TRBJ2-3 | TRBV7-9 | CASVLRTSVADTQYF
TRBD2 | TRBJ2-3 | TRBV6-1 | CASSRSPRTSGWLSTDTQYF
- | TRBJ2-5 | TRBV24-1 | CATSDLADKQETQYF
- | TRBJ1-4 | TRBV7-2 | CAISEGRGNEKLFF
- | TRBJ2-7 | TRBV20-1 | CRASNRVYEQYF
- | TRBJ2-7 | TRBV10-3 | CAISEGQDEQYF
- | TRBJ1-6 | TRBV6-5 | CASSGGTANSPLHF
TRBD1 | TRBJ2-7 | TRBV29-1 | CSVQQGLARYEQYF
- | TRBJ2-7 | TRBV18 | CASSIGDTYEQYF
TRBD1 | TRBJ2-3 | TRBV20-1 | CSAEGQSITDTQYF
- | - | TRBV6-1 | CASSPGTFYEQYF
TRBD2 | TRBJ2-5 | TRBV4-2 | CASSQESSGRETQYF
- | TRBJ2-3 | TRBV3-1 | CASSQQPITDTQYF
- | TRBJ2-3 | TRBV20-1 | CSAPPIAGPPISTDTQYF
TRBD2 | TRBJ2-1 | TRBV20-1 | CSARIPGLAGGPFYNEQFF
- | TRBJ1-5 | TRBV6-5 | CASSPGTLSNQPQHF
TRBD1 | TRBJ1-5 | TRBV27 | CASSFLRGGNQPQHF
- | TRBJ1-2 | TRBV20-1 | CSVGRTGQGYGYTF
- | TRBJ2-3 | TRBV7-2 | CASSPVQGATETQYF
- | TRBJ1-1 | TRBV6-2/TRBV6-3 | CASSPRGAPGGNTEAFF
- | TRBJ2-6 | TRBV27 | CASKTGSSGANVLTF
- | TRBJ2-7 | TRBV29-1 | CSVEVGGKTGSNEQYF
TRBD1 | TRBJ1-5 | TRBV7-2 | CASSRDSINQPQHF
- | TRBJ1-6 | TRBV27 | CASRGGYNSPLHF
TRBD2 | TRBJ2-1 | TRBV2 | CASSATLAGVVDEQFF
- | TRBJ2-3 | TRBV12-3/TRBV12-4 | CASSPGGQRNTQYF
TRBD1 | - | TRBV12-3/TRBV12-4 | CASSTTPGQANYEQYF
- | TRBJ1-2 | TRBV3-1 | CASSPHGAANYGYTF
TRBD1 | TRBJ2-7 | TRBV2 | CASSEALRQGGREQYF
TRBD2 | TRBJ2-6 | TRBV28 | CASRPGGFGANVLTF
TRBD1 | TRBJ2-7 | TRBV12-3/TRBV12-4 | CASSPRQGAYEQYF
TRBD2 | TRBJ2-3 | TRBV12-3/TRBV12-4 | CASSFAGVTDTQYF
- | TRBJ2-5 | TRBV28 | CASSLFADLSNEQYF
- | TRBJ2-7 | TRBV12-5 | CASGLEGFNEQYF
- | TRBJ2-1 | TRBV29-1 | CSVVVPPVNEQFF
- | TRBJ2-1 | TRBV20-1 | CSAQLTFGYNEQFF
- | TRBJ2-7 | TRBV29-1 | CSVTPGQTYEQYF
TRBD1 | TRBJ2-1 | TRBV24-1 | CATSAGGPYNEQFF
TRBD1 | TRBJ2-3 | TRBV7-9 | CASSPEDRAQYF
- | TRBJ2-1 | TRBV27 | CASRGALSYNEQFF
- | TRBJ2-3 | TRBV28 | CASSYTDDSDTQYF